This TCR beta chain was recovered during a study of T cell repertoires in aging, cancer and after chemotherapy. Peripheral blood genomic DNA, not sorted cells or RNA, was the template. Germline CDR1 and CDR2: SGHNT and YYREEE (reference sequence). The CDR3 spans 18 residues. V was cut by 4 bases and J by 2 bases, with 22 bases left in between. TRB rearrangements spanning V, D and J were amplified using mixed TRB-A/B primers. One entry per CDR3 protein, called by TCRdb with MiXCR from the multiplex PCR reads. The data show roughly 9,900 distinct CDR3 sequences, roughly 32% seen once. Study results and caveats: Across the chemotherapy interval, each cancer cohort showed higher median generation probability, suggesting thymic rebound. Immunological memory after chemotherapy cannot be judged from the repertoire data.

With respect to this clonotype: Its antigen is not identified.

The rearrangement joins TRBV5-4 to TRBJ2-4, with a possible D match to TRBD2 (7 bases). The specimen was blood. The receptor was isolated from a human donor in good health. CDR3 nucleotides: TGTGCCAGCAGCGAAGGGGGGAGGGCCGTGTCAACCAAAAACATTCAGTACTTC. It encodes CASSEGGRAVSTKNIQYF.